The T cell receptor beta chain described here comes from a study of control samples from healthy donors and cancer patients. CDR3 length equals 11 residues. Germline V gene lookup returns CDR1 MDHEN and CDR2 SYDVKM. V lost 5 bases, J lost 7 bases, and 6 bases lay in between. Data came from immunoSEQ multiplex PCR; TCRdb stores just in-frame clones and leaves some out. The repertoire holds roughly 98,000 clones, around 80% seen once, with around 9.1% in the top ten. The clonotype comes from a woman aged 55 to 70 in good health. The rearrangement uses TRBV28 and TRBJ2-4; D is undetermined. Sequencing input: blood. The CDR3 sequence: CASSTLNIQYF. DNA for the CDR3: TGTGCCAGCAGTACGTTGAACATTCAGTACTTC.